This TCR beta chain was recovered during a study of T-cell reconstitution after alpha-beta-depleted transplantation in children listed by TCRdb under 2016. Context from the whole study: Using TCR repertoire profiling, the study quantitatively followed how T-cell immune reconstitution unfolded in children after TCRalphabeta/CD19-depleted allogeneic hematopoietic cell transplantation.

About this clonotype: This receptor's antigen is unknown. A read error may account for a junction end that differs from germline.

Libraries were made using PCR. The listed sequencing device is Illumina HiSeq 2500. Molecular barcoding was employed in the preparation of TCR libraries, with unique molecular identifiers being used to normalize TCRbeta repertoire quantification. In TCRdb, the public reads were trimmed at Q25 with fastp and aligned with MiXCR, with productive beta chains retained. Each entry is one CDR3 protein sequence, shown with its most common DNA and genes. For this sample the table gives 490,000 or so distinct CDR3 sequences, of which around an eighth were detected only once. The ten top clones hold around 5.8% of the sample. This TCR was recovered from a human donor who donated a stem cell graft to a child with combined immunodeficiency. The specimen was PBMCs from the stem cell graft donor, collected from the stem cell graft.

CDR3 region: CASIPGGSFTPPYNEQFF. At the DNA level, the sequence is TGTGCTAGCATCCCAGGGGGCTCCTTCACTCCCCCCTACAATGAGCAGTTCTTC. The V and J segments used are TRBV7-7 and TRBJ2-1; 8 bases in the middle match TRBD1. The cysteine opens and the phenylalanine closes a CDR3 of 18 amino acids. Left in the record is the CDR3 DNA by itself, 54 bases read in frame from the first base. The germline V gene (reference sequence) yields SSHAT for CDR1 and FNYEAQ for CDR2.